This is a list of T cell receptor beta chains from one sample in a study of T cells in Graves' hyperthyroidism and ophthalmopathy. A single record per CDR3 protein comes from TCRdb applying MiXCR to the multiplex PCR reads. The sample records about 330,000 distinct CDR3 sequences, approximately 15% being singletons. Sequenced: blood. The origin of the receptors is a woman between 35 and 50 years old with Graves' ophthalmopathy. The conserved cysteine and the conserved F or W are not part of the CDR3 here. Fields, in order: clone size, V gene, J gene, CDR3 protein. Where a row states a size, it is once, few, many or the class of an expanded clone; other rows omit it.

clone_size: many
v_call: TRBV7-2
j_call: TRBJ1-3
cdr3_aa: ASSLQRVGNTIY

clone_size: many
v_call: TRBV14
j_call: TRBJ1-2
cdr3_aa: ASSQPGTGYGYT

clone_size: many
v_call: TRBV7-9
j_call: TRBJ2-7
cdr3_aa: ASSEFVGGEQY

clone_size: many
v_call: TRBV11-3
j_call: TRBJ2-3
cdr3_aa: ASSLGRGGDTQY

clone_size: many
v_call: TRBV13
j_call: TRBJ1-2
cdr3_aa: ASSLAPSYGYT

clone_size: NA
v_call: TRBV28
j_call: TRBJ1-2
cdr3_aa: ASNHPRTGGYGYT

clone_size: many
v_call: TRBV5-6
j_call: TRBJ2-1
cdr3_aa: ASSLLAPRSYNEQF

clone_size: many
v_call: TRBV6-5
j_call: TRBJ2-7
cdr3_aa: ASSYSIGRTVEQY

clone_size: few
v_call: TRBV19
j_call: TRBJ2-2
cdr3_aa: ASSLLSTGELF

clone_size: many
v_call: TRBV9
j_call: TRBJ1-1
cdr3_aa: ASSVATGGEAF

clone_size: few
v_call: TRBV5-4
j_call: TRBJ2-2
cdr3_aa: ASSFIGDRGELF

clone_size: many
v_call: TRBV12-3/TRBV12-4
j_call: TRBJ2-1
cdr3_aa: ASSLAAAALYNEQF

clone_size: many
v_call: TRBV29-1
j_call: TRBJ2-1
cdr3_aa: SVRQGLGQF

clone_size: few
v_call: TRBV30
j_call: TRBJ2-3
cdr3_aa: AWSVGVIPSTDTQY

clone_size: NA
v_call: TRBV6-1
j_call: TRBJ2-2
cdr3_aa: ASRSRQIDTGELF

clone_size: NA
v_call: TRBV6-1
j_call: TRBJ1-6
cdr3_aa: ASSGAPGNSPLH

clone_size: many
v_call: TRBV2
j_call: TRBJ2-2
cdr3_aa: ASRGQIDTGELF

clone_size: NA
v_call: TRBV6-2/TRBV6-3
j_call: TRBJ2-1
cdr3_aa: ASSYGPPTTNEQF

clone_size: many
v_call: TRBV6-1
j_call: TRBJ2-7
cdr3_aa: ASSELGSGQGLREQY

clone_size: many
v_call: TRBV2
j_call: TRBJ1-3
cdr3_aa: ASSAGDRVSGNTIY

clone_size: many
v_call: TRBV12-5
j_call: TRBJ1-5
cdr3_aa: ALGGIWNQPQH

clone_size: once
v_call: TRBV11-3
j_call: TRBJ2-7
cdr3_aa: AGSPRTNPRERY

clone_size: NA
v_call: TRBV20-1
j_call: TRBJ2-1
cdr3_aa: SGVENNEQF

clone_size: many
v_call: TRBV3-1
j_call: TRBJ2-5
cdr3_aa: ASSQDGQQETQY

clone_size: NA
v_call: TRBV7-9
j_call: TRBJ2-7
cdr3_aa: ASTKRQGEQY

clone_size: many
v_call: TRBV6-1
j_call: TRBJ1-2
cdr3_aa: ASSNRFLGYT

clone_size: many
v_call: TRBV28
j_call: TRBJ2-3
cdr3_aa: ASSWVGDSGGGPDTQY

clone_size: NA
v_call: TRBV24-1
j_call: TRBJ1-5
cdr3_aa: ATSDSYPGQGGNQPQH

clone_size: NA
v_call: TRBV12-3/TRBV12-4
j_call: TRBJ2-4
cdr3_aa: ASSLGGGEDIQY

clone_size: many
v_call: TRBV27
j_call: TRBJ2-1
cdr3_aa: ASIRGFPLVDEQF

clone_size: many
v_call: TRBV20-1
j_call: TRBJ2-3
cdr3_aa: SARDWDRGTDTQY

clone_size: many
v_call: TRBV27
j_call: TRBJ1-2
cdr3_aa: ASRSIYGYT

clone_size: many
v_call: TRBV28
j_call: TRBJ2-3
cdr3_aa: ASSLGLNADTQY

clone_size: many
v_call: TRBV7-2
j_call: TRBJ2-5
cdr3_aa: ASSTSPGVGETQY

clone_size: few
v_call: TRBV25-1
j_call: TRBJ2-2
cdr3_aa: ASGRPTGELF

clone_size: many
v_call: TRBV20-1
j_call: TRBJ2-3
cdr3_aa: SAPDRTGTDTQY